These 5 T cell receptor beta chains share one sample of origin, sequenced in a study of control samples from healthy donors and cancer patients. Data came from immunoSEQ multiplex PCR; TCRdb stores just in-frame clones and leaves some out. In the table there are under 200,000 clones, roughly 95% of which are singletons. The sequenced material came from blood. The receptors originated from a woman aged 30 to 39 in good health.

V and J are TRBV9 and TRBJ1-3; no clear D. Per germline, CDR1 SGDLS and CDR2 YYNGEE. CDR3 size: 15 residues. Between the trimmed V and J ends, which lost 3 bases and 5 bases, there was a span of 15 bases. The CDR3 DNA is TGTGCCAGCAGCGCTGGGCAGGCGATCAGAAACACCATATATTTT. It codes for CASSAGQAIRNTIYF.

The V call is TRBV19, the J call TRBJ2-2, with TRBD2 identical over 7 bases. Germline V gene sequence: CDR1 LNHDA, CDR2 SQIVND (reference sequence). The trim removed 3 bases at V and 4 bases at J, leaving 5 bases unmatched. The CDR3 is 15 amino acids. Here the CDR3 reads CASSIGGSGTGELFF. CDR3 DNA sequence: TGTGCCAGTAGTATTGGCGGGAGCGGCACCGGGGAGCTGTTTTTT.

The CDR3 spells CAWDSGGGLEQFF. CDR3 bases: TGTGCCTGGGATAGCGGGGGGGGCTTGGAGCAGTTCTTC. The chain employs TRBV30 and TRBJ2-1, with TRBD2 identical over 11 bases. The CDR3 consists of 13 residues. Germline CDR1 and CDR2: GTSNPN and SVGIG (reference sequence). Losses at the gene ends were 5 bases for V and 10 bases for J; bases not matched to a gene: 7. Full variable domain (remainder filled in from reference TRBV30 and TRBJ2-1): SQTIHQWPATLVQPVGSPLSLECTVEGTSNPNLYWYRQAAGRGLQLLFYSVGIGQISSEVPQNLSASRPQDRQFILSSKKLLLSDSGFYLCAWDSGGGLEQFFGPGTRLTVL.

J is TRBJ2-1 and V is TRBV25-1, with D hard to call. Germline V gene lookup returns CDR1 MGHDK and CDR2 SYGVNS. Trimming left V 5 bases short and J 6 bases short, with 11 bases between. The CDR3 consists of 13 residues. CDR3 nucleotide sequence: TGTGCCAGCAGTCTTAACGGACCCAATGAGCAGTTCTTC. Its translation is CASSLNGPNEQFF.

This clone was seen only a few times. The chain employs TRBV9 and TRBJ2-7, with D hard to call. Trimming took off 0 bases at V and 2 bases at J, with 6 bases between the two ends. Germline V gene lookup returns CDR1 SGDLS and CDR2 YYNGEE. The CDR3 loop spans 13 amino acids. The chain's CDR3 is CASSVDPTYEQYF. The DNA of the CDR3 is TGTGCCAGCAGCGTAGATCCAACCTACGAGCAGTACTTC.